The 28 T cell receptor beta chains reported below all come from one sample, sequenced in a study of T cell repertoires and Cas9 in healthy adults. This table comes from immunoSEQ multiplex PCR, and its TCRdb copy is limited to in-frame clones, with some not included. The table lists over 20,000 clones, roughly nine tenths of them singletons, with roughly 1.6% in the top ten. The source material was CD4+ effector T cells (CD127+, CD25-, CD137-, CD154-) from PBMCs; culture status not recorded. These receptors all come from a human donor in good health.

The chain employs TRBV30 and TRBJ1-1; no definite D call. Trimming took 8 bases from V and 0 from J, leaving 10 bases between them. Germline loops: CDR1 GTSNPN, CDR2 SVGIG (reference sequence). The CDR3 extends over 12 amino acids. This CDR3 reads CAVHPMNTEAFF. CDR3 sequence (DNA): TGTGCCGTCCACCCTATGAACACTGAAGCTTTCTTT. The whole variable domain, remainder taken from reference TRBV30 and TRBJ1-1, is SQTIHQWPATLVQPVGSPLSLECTVEGTSNPNLYWYRQAAGRGLQLLFYSVGIGQISSEVPQNLSASRPQDRQFILSSKKLLLSDSGFYLCAVHPMNTEAFFGQGTRLTVV.

The chain joins TRBV28 to TRBJ1-2; D is ambiguous. The CDR3 contains 14 residues. Germline V gene lookup returns CDR1 MDHEN and CDR2 SYDVKM. The V and J ends lost 8 bases and 4 bases respectively, with 17 bases between them. CDR3 loop: CASVPRFSSYGYTF. For the CDR3, the DNA is TGTGCCAGCGTTCCCAGATTCTCTTCCTATGGCTACACCTTC.

The rearrangement joins TRBV19 to TRBJ2-5; 10 nucleotides line up with TRBD2. J gave up 3 bases and V 5 bases, and 6 bases lay outside the gene matches. The germline gives CDR1 LNHDA, CDR2 SQIVND (reference sequence). This CDR3 spans 15 amino acids. The CDR3 sequence: CASSVLAGSEETQYF. The CDR3 nucleotides read TGTGCCAGTAGTGTACTAGCGGGGTCGGAAGAGACCCAGTACTTC.

The chain carries TRBV7-9 and TRBJ2-7; weak D call: TRBD1 (6 bases). Germline V lookup: CDR1 SEHNR, CDR2 FQNEAQ (reference sequence). CDR3 size: 15 residues. Trimming took 3 bases from V and 1 from J, leaving 13 bases between them. The DNA for the CDR3 is TGTGCCAGCAGCTTGTACAGGGATACATCCTACGAGCAGTACTTC. It encodes CASSLYRDTSYEQYF.

The CDR3 region has the DNA TGTGCCAGCAGTTCCCCCGCAGGGGGCCATGGCTACACCTTC. It translates to CASSSPAGGHGYTF. V usage is TRBV28 and J usage is TRBJ1-2; TRBD1 aligns across 8 bases. Germline CDR1 is MDHEN and CDR2 is SYDVKM. This CDR3 is built from 14 residues. Trimming at V came to 4 bases and at J to 6 bases, leaving 7 bases not matched to a gene.

This chain connects TRBV2 to TRBJ2-2, with 7 bases identical to TRBD1. The CDR3 sequence is 14 residues long. Looked up from germline, CDR1 is SNHLY and CDR2 is FYNNEI. V dropped 6 bases and J dropped 6; count of bases not matched to a gene: 7. The CDR3 spells CASRRQGGAGELFF. CDR3 bases: TGTGCCAGCAGGCGACAGGGTGGTGCCGGGGAGCTGTTTTTT. Variable domain in full (rest from reference TRBV2 and TRBJ2-2): EPEVTQTPSHQVTQMGQEVILRCVPISNHLYFYWYRQILGQKVEFLVSFYNNEISEKSEIFDDQFSVERPDGSNFTLKIRSTKLEDSAMYFCASRRQGGAGELFFGEGSRLTVL.

The chain joins TRBV18 to TRBJ1-2; D not resolved. Trimming pared 6 bases from V and 8 bases from J, leaving 10 bases between. The CDR3 consists of 11 residues. Germline V gives CDR1 KGHSH, CDR2 LQKENI. Here the CDR3 DNA reads TGTGCCAGCTCTAATTTAATGGGCTACACCTTC. Encoded protein: CASSNLMGYTF.

V gene TRBV19 combines with J gene TRBJ1-2, with a tentative D call TRBD1 (5 bases). This CDR3 has 11 residues. Trimming cost V 9 bases and J 4 bases, with 9 bases left between them. The germline CDR1 and CDR2 sequences are LNHDA and SQIVND (reference sequence). CDR3 nucleotides: TGTGCCAGCCGACAGACCTATGGCTACACCTTC. Protein product: CASRQTYGYTF.

The J gene is TRBJ1-2, the V gene TRBV5-6; D uncertain. The CDR3 runs to 13 residues. From germline, CDR1 is SGHDT and CDR2 YYEEEE. V lost 2 bases, J lost 2 bases, and 7 bases lay in between. CDR3 coding DNA: TGTGCCAGCAGCTTAGAGCTAAACTATGGCTACACCTTC. Residues: CASSLELNYGYTF.

The V and J genes are TRBV19 and TRBJ2-3; unclear D gene. CDR3 length: 15 amino acids. Trimming removed 3 bases at V and 3 bases at J, with 13 bases between. Germline CDR1 LNHDA, CDR2 SQIVND (reference sequence). CDR3 region: CASSMAESRTDTQYF. The CDR3 DNA follows: TGTGCCAGTAGTATGGCTGAGAGTAGGACAGATACGCAGTATTTT.

As concerns this clone: In the same sample, other DNA sequences code for this CDR3. This rearrangement joins TRBV28 to TRBJ1-4; TRBD1 is a possible D gene (5 bases). The CDR3 sequence is 12 residues long. Germline CDR1 MDHEN, CDR2 SYDVKM. Trimming took off 6 bases at V and 3 bases at J, with 5 bases between the two ends. CDR3 in amino acids: CASRTANEKLFF. CDR3 nucleotides: TGTGCCAGCAGGACAGCTAATGAAAAACTGTTTTTT.

The rearrangement links TRBV11-3 to TRBJ2-5; 13 bases align to TRBD2. Losses at the gene ends were 4 bases for V and 2 bases for J; bases not matched to a gene: 4. Germline V lookup: CDR1 SGHNT, CDR2 YENEEA. This CDR3 is 16 amino acids long. Here the CDR3 reads CASSSGTSGAQETQYF. The CDR3 DNA sequence: TGTGCCAGCAGCTCCGGGACTAGCGGGGCACAAGAGACCCAGTACTTC.

This clone occurred once. Other DNA sequences of this sample code for an identical CDR3. CDR3 amino acids: CASSDRGGETQYF. The CDR3 DNA follows: TGTGCCAGCAGTGACAGGGGAGGAGAGACCCAGTACTTC. The chain couples TRBV6-1 to TRBJ2-5; D is perhaps TRBD1 or TRBD2 (6 bases each). Germline V gene lookup returns CDR1 MNHNS and CDR2 SASEGT. Trimming left V 3 bases short and J 4 bases short, with 9 bases between. This CDR3 comprises 13 residues.

The V gene is TRBV28, the J gene TRBJ2-7, with 7 bases identical to TRBD1. V lost 7 bases to trimming and J lost 6 bases; unmatched junction nucleotides: 18. The CDR3 is made up of 16 amino acids. CDR1 MDHEN and CDR2 SYDVKM come from the germline V gene. CDR3 DNA: TGTGCCAGCACCCCCGCCCGCCTCCGGGACAGTGTCGAGCAGTACTTC. It translates to CASTPARLRDSVEQYF. Together with reference TRBV28 and TRBJ2-7, the CDR3 gives the full variable domain: DVKVTQSSRYLVKRTGEKVFLECVQDMDHENMFWYRQDPGLGLRLIYFSYDVKMKEKGDIPEGYSVSREKKERFSLILESASTNQTSMYLCASTPARLRDSVEQYFGPGTRLTVT.

This clone was seen a few times. CDR3 in DNA: TGTGCCAGCAATCGGGCGGGACTAGCCGAGGGGAAGCAGTTCTTC. Translating it yields CASNRAGLAEGKQFF. The chain carries TRBV27 and TRBJ2-1; TRBD2 agrees at 9 bases. The CDR3 extends over 15 amino acids. Germline V gives CDR1 MNHEY, CDR2 SMNVEV (reference sequence). The V and J ends lost 7 bases and 11 bases, in that order; junction bases with no gene match: 15.

The V gene is TRBV28, the J gene TRBJ2-3; D might be TRBD2 (6 bases). V was pared by 9 bases and J by 4 bases, with 20 bases between. The CDR3 has 15 residues. Germline V CDR1 and CDR2: MDHEN, SYDVKM. The CDR3 DNA reads TGTGCCAGTGGGGGTCTAGCGAGGATGGCAGATACGCAGTATTTT. It encodes CASGGLARMADTQYF. Combining the CDR3 with reference TRBV28 and TRBJ2-3 gives the whole variable domain DVKVTQSSRYLVKRTGEKVFLECVQDMDHENMFWYRQDPGLGLRLIYFSYDVKMKEKGDIPEGYSVSREKKERFSLILESASTNQTSMYLCASGGLARMADTQYFGPGTRLTVL.

V gene TRBV5-8 combines with J gene TRBJ2-7, with 7 positions matching TRBD1. CDR3 length equals 16 residues. Germline V gene lookup returns CDR1 SGHTS and CDR2 YDEGEE. The ends lost 0 bases at V and 0 bases at J; junction bases unmatched: 6. In nucleotides, the CDR3 is TGTGCCAGCAGCTTGGACACGGGACAGTTCTCCTACGAGCAGTACTTC. It yields the protein CASSLDTGQFSYEQYF.

The V gene is TRBV27, the J gene TRBJ1-6; a weak D match, TRBD1 (5 bases). The length of the CDR3 is 14 residues. Per germline, CDR1 MNHEY and CDR2 SMNVEV (reference sequence). The V gene lost 2 bases and the J gene lost 5 bases, with 7 bases spanning the gap. The CDR3 region has the DNA TGTGCCAGCAGTTTAGGGGCTAATAATTCACCCCTCCACTTT. This gives the protein CASSLGANNSPLHF.

The chain joins TRBV2 to TRBJ1-6; D is possibly TRBD1 (6 bases). The CDR3 is made up of 15 amino acids. In germline, CDR1 is SNHLY, CDR2 FYNNEI. The V end was cut by 6 bases, the J end by 7 bases, with 16 bases between. The CDR3 nucleotides read TGTGCCAGCAGCCTAATGGAAGGGGGGAATTCACCCCTCCACTTT. Amino acid sequence: CASSLMEGGNSPLHF.

V usage is TRBV14 and J usage is TRBJ2-7, with 11 bases aligning to TRBD1. The trim removed 4 bases at V and 6 bases at J, leaving 2 bases unmatched. Looked up from germline, CDR1 is SGHDN and CDR2 is FVKESK. The CDR3 length is 13 residues. The chain's CDR3 is CASSPGTGGEQYF. In DNA form, the CDR3 reads TGTGCCAGCAGCCCAGGGACAGGGGGCGAGCAGTACTTC.

The V and J genes are TRBV28 and TRBJ2-7; 11 positions match TRBD1. The CDR3 contains 14 residues. The germline CDR1 and CDR2 sequences are MDHEN and SYDVKM. With 4 bases clipped from V and 6 bases from J, the junction kept 5 bases outside the gene matches. The CDR3 coding sequence is TGTGCCAGCAGTTACGGGACAGGGGGTGGCGAGCAGTACTTC. The encoded protein is CASSYGTGGGEQYF.

The rearrangement joins TRBV8-2 to TRBJ2-6. TRBV8-2 is annotated as a pseudogene. The CDR3 sequence is 17 residues long. CDR3 residues: CGAPVRITQRRANVLTF. The CDR3 DNA reads TGTGGCGCTCCAGTAAGGATAACACAAAGGCGGGCCAACGTCCTGACTTTC.

The CDR3 region is CASSRTGRSEKLFF. The CDR3 nucleotides read TGTGCCAGCAGCAGGACAGGGAGGTCCGAAAAACTGTTTTTT. V gene TRBV7-8 combines with J gene TRBJ1-4, with 8 bases identical to TRBD1. Germline CDR1 reads SGHVS; CDR2 reads FQNEAQ. J was trimmed by 8 bases and V by 5 bases; bases with no gene match: 7. CDR3 length: 14 amino acids. Complete variable domain (other parts from reference TRBV7-8 and TRBJ1-4): GAGVSQSPRYKVAKRGQDVALRCDPISGHVSLFWYQQALGQGPEFLTYFQNEAQLDKSGLPSDRFFAERPEGSVSTLKIQRTQQEDSAVYLCASSRTGRSEKLFFGSGTQLSVL.

The chain is built from TRBV7-2 and TRBJ2-1, with 8 bases fitting TRBD2. CDR3 length: 17 amino acids. The J segment lost 7 bases and the V segment lost 1 base, leaving 12 bases of the junction unmatched. Per the germline V gene, CDR1 is SGHTA and CDR2 is FQGNSA. Written as DNA, the CDR3 is TGTGCCAGCAGCTTAGGTTTTCGGAGCGGGAGCGTGAATGAGCAGTTCTTC. This gives the protein CASSLGFRSGSVNEQFF. Drawing the rest from reference TRBV7-2 and TRBJ2-1, the complete variable domain is GAGVSQSPSNKVTEKGKDVELRCDPISGHTALYWYRQSLGQGLEFLIYFQGNSAPDKSGLPSDRFSAERTGGSVSTLTIQRTQQEDSAVYLCASSLGFRSGSVNEQFFGPGTRLTVL.

The rearrangement joins TRBV28 to TRBJ2-2; 7 nucleotides match TRBD2. This CDR3 comprises 14 residues. Germline-derived CDR1 and CDR2 are MDHEN and SYDVKM. Trimming cost V 7 bases and J 2 bases; bases outside gene matches: 4. In DNA form, the CDR3 reads TGTGCCAGCACTCGGGAGGCCAACACCGGGGAGCTGTTTTTT. This codes for CASTREANTGELFF.

The chain recombines TRBV2 with TRBJ1-5, with 8 bases lining up with TRBD1. Trimming at V came to 7 bases and at J to 3 bases, leaving 8 bases not matched to a gene. The germline V gene encodes CDR1 SNHLY and CDR2 FYNNEI. The CDR3 covers 15 residues. The DNA for the CDR3 is TGTGCCAGCACATCCGCAGGGGGCAACAATCAGCCCCAGCATTTT. Translated: CASTSAGGNNQPQHF.

The CDR3 protein is CASSQVNLGWSEKLFF. The CDR3 DNA follows: TGCGCCAGCAGCCAAGTAAACCTTGGATGGAGTGAAAAACTGTTTTTT. The gene calls are TRBV4-1 and TRBJ1-4; D remains ambiguous. V was cut by 1 base and J by 7 bases, with 16 bases left in between. Germline V lookup: CDR1 MGHRA, CDR2 YSYEKL. The CDR3 is 16 amino acids.

V and J are TRBV5-4 and TRBJ2-5, with 9 nucleotides matching TRBD1. The assigned J gene may be wrong: the sequence end matches TRBJ2-7 better. The CDR3 covers 13 residues. The germline V gene has CDR1 SGHNT and CDR2 YYREEE (reference sequence). The CDR3 DNA reads TGTGCCAGCACCCCGGGACAGGGCCCCGAGCAGTACTTC. It encodes CASTPGQGPEQYF.